This is a list of T cell receptor beta chains from one sample in a study of T-cell memory formation after mild COVID-19. MiXCR, applied by TCRdb to the 5' RACE reads, yields one record per CDR3 protein. The sample records approximately 400,000 distinct CDR3 sequences, more than 15% being singletons. Sequencing was done on a sample of PBMCs or a T cell subset sorted from them (not recorded which). These receptors originate from a man aged 18 to 30 who had mild COVID-19 (a few samples of this study predate the infection). Cell type and time point are not known. Each CDR3 is given with its conserved first and last residue. The D gene is left open where the match is weak. Some rows mark clone size as missing; the rest say once, few, many or name a class of expanded clone.

TRBJ2-3 NA NA TRBV4-1 CASSQGLRTDTQYF TGCGCCAGCAGCCAAGGACTGCGCACAGATACGCAGTATTTT
TRBJ2-3 NA few TRBV4-3 CASSQDEGTDTQYF TGCGCCAGCAGCCAAGATGAGGGGACAGATACGCAGTATTTT
TRBJ1-2 NA NA TRBV20-1 CSARAALDGYTF TGCAGTGCTCGCGCGGCTCTCGATGGCTACACCTTC
TRBJ2-3 TRBD1 few TRBV7-3 CASSFGTGDYTDTQYF TGTGCCAGCAGCTTCGGGACAGGGGACTACACAGATACGCAGTATTTT
TRBJ1-6 NA NA TRBV4-3 CASSQEGGSPLHF TGCGCCAGCAGCCAAGAGGGGGGATCACCCCTCCACTTT
TRBJ1-2 NA NA TRBV7-9 CASRGPGSSPHGYGYTF TGTGCCAGCAGGGGTCCGGGTTCCTCCCCGCACGGCTATGGCTACACCTTC
TRBJ2-5 NA NA TRBV7-2 CASSLMGVQETQYF TGTGCCAGCAGCCTCATGGGGGTCCAAGAGACCCAGTACTTC
TRBJ2-6 NA once TRBV28 CASSPSSRTGANVLTF TGTGCCAGCAGTCCGTCGTCCAGGACTGGGGCCAACGTCCTGACTTTC
TRBJ2-1 TRBD2 NA TRBV5-1 CASSWTGGGDEQFF TGCGCCAGCAGCTGGACGGGGGGAGGGGATGAGCAGTTCTTC
TRBJ1-1 NA NA TRBV5-1 CASSLIMANTEAFF TGCGCCAGCAGCTTGATTATGGCGAACACTGAAGCTTTCTTT
TRBJ2-5 NA NA TRBV5-1 CASSGRWGETQYF TGCGCCAGCAGCGGCAGATGGGGCGAGACCCAGTACTTC
TRBJ2-1 NA many TRBV6-2/TRBV6-3 CASSSHMGFGEQFF TGTGCCAGCAGTTCACACATGGGGTTCGGTGAGCAGTTCTTC
TRBJ1-1 NA NA TRBV12-3/TRBV12-4 CASRVGRTNTEAFF TGTGCCAGCAGAGTGGGACGGACGAACACTGAAGCTTTCTTT
TRBJ2-5 NA NA TRBV2 CASTGYAQETQYF TGTGCCAGCACCGGCTACGCCCAAGAGACCCAGTACTTC
TRBJ2-2 TRBD2 few TRBV12-3/TRBV12-4 CASSFAGGPTGELFF TGTGCCAGCAGTTTTGCGGGGGGGCCAACCGGGGAGCTGTTTTTT
TRBJ1-1 TRBD1 NA TRBV11-1 CASRTDRGATEAFF TGTGCCAGCAGGACGGACAGGGGAGCCACTGAAGCTTTCTTT
TRBJ1-1 NA NA TRBV6-2/TRBV6-3 CASIEALGGQAFF TGTGCCAGCATTGAAGCCTTGGGGGGGCAAGCTTTCTTT
TRBJ2-1 NA few TRBV2 CASPPGQDPGEQFF TGTGCCAGCCCCCCGGGACAAGACCCTGGTGAGCAGTTCTTC
TRBJ1-1 NA NA TRBV2 CAPIEAGNTEAFF TGTGCCCCCATCGAGGCGGGGAACACTGAAGCTTTCTTT
TRBJ2-3 TRBD2 many TRBV28 CASSPAGAVTDTQYF TGTGCCAGCAGTCCAGCGGGGGCCGTCACAGATACGCAGTATTTT
TRBJ2-3 NA few TRBV20-1 CSAREASDTQYF TGCAGTGCTAGAGAGGCCTCAGATACGCAGTATTTT
TRBJ2-7 NA many TRBV7-2 CASSPPGRRVPHEQYF TGTGCCAGCAGCCCCCCAGGGAGACGGGTCCCCCACGAGCAGTACTTC
TRBJ2-1 TRBD2 few TRBV4-1 CASSPWTAGGSSYNEQFF TGCGCCAGCAGCCCATGGACGGCCGGGGGGTCCTCCTACAATGAGCAGTTCTTC
TRBJ2-7 NA many TRBV12-3/TRBV12-4 CASGLTAASYEQYF TGTGCCAGCGGACTGACAGCAGCCTCCTACGAGCAGTACTTC
TRBJ1-2 NA NA TRBV5-1 CASSANYGYTF TGCGCCAGCAGCGCTAACTATGGCTACACCTTC
TRBJ2-1 NA NA TRBV11-3 CASSLGGETYNEQFF TGTGCCAGCAGCTTAGGAGGGGAAACCTACAATGAGCAGTTCTTC
TRBJ2-5 TRBD2 few TRBV4-1 CASRQRGGLAGTEETQYF TGCGCCAGCAGACAAAGGGGGGGACTAGCGGGGACTGAAGAGACCCAGTACTTC
TRBJ2-2 NA few TRBV10-3 CAISPANTGELFF TGTGCCATCAGTCCAGCTAACACCGGGGAGCTGTTTTTT
TRBJ1-1 TRBD1 few TRBV6-2/TRBV6-3 CASSGQGDEAFF TGTGCCAGCTCGGGACAGGGGGATGAAGCTTTCTTT
TRBJ2-7 TRBD1 NA TRBV9 CASSRAPTGREGEQYF TGTGCCAGCAGCCGAGCTCCGACAGGGCGCGAGGGCGAGCAGTACTTC
TRBJ1-6 TRBD1 few TRBV5-1 CASSNYGQGEPPLHF TGCGCCAGCAGCAACTACGGACAGGGCGAGCCACCCCTCCACTTT
TRBJ2-2 NA NA TRBV29-1 CSVPLGEYTGELFF TGCAGCGTCCCCCTGGGGGAATACACCGGGGAGCTGTTTTTT
TRBJ1-1 TRBD1 NA TRBV14 CASSLRTGGITEAFF TGTGCCAGCAGCCTCCGGACAGGGGGAATCACTGAAGCTTTCTTT
TRBJ1-2 NA NA TRBV20-1 CSARRDTYYGYTF TGCAGTGCCCGCCGGGACACATACTATGGCTACACCTTC
TRBJ1-2 NA few TRBV28 CATPGDGKNYGYTF TGTGCCACCCCTGGGGACGGAAAAAACTATGGCTACACCTTC
TRBJ2-4 NA few TRBV19 CASSINPSNIQYF TGTGCCAGTAGTATAAACCCGTCAAACATTCAGTACTTC
TRBJ1-2 NA few TRBV7-6 CASSPNSGELVYGYTF TGTGCCAGCAGCCCAAACTCCGGGGAACTAGTCTATGGCTACACCTTC
TRBJ2-1 NA NA TRBV11-2 CASSLTRRANEQFF TGTGCCAGCAGCTTGACTAGGAGGGCGAATGAGCAGTTCTTC
TRBJ1-6 NA few TRBV7-6 CASSLGSFSPLHF TGTGCCAGCAGCTTAGGGAGCTTTTCACCCCTCCACTTT
TRBJ1-2 NA once TRBV4-3 CASSLERGSNYGYTF TGCGCCAGCAGCTTAGAACGGGGGAGTAACTATGGCTACACCTTC
TRBJ2-7 TRBD1 few TRBV5-4 CASSQPDRGYEQYF TGTGCCAGCAGCCAACCGGACAGGGGCTACGAGCAGTACTTC
TRBJ2-5 TRBD2 NA TRBV7-7 CASSQGSGGKETQYF TGTGCCAGCAGCCAGGGTAGCGGGGGTAAAGAGACCCAGTACTTC
TRBJ2-5 NA NA TRBV24-1 CATSDRRAPETQYF TGTGCCACCAGTGATCGGAGGGCCCCAGAGACCCAGTACTTC
TRBJ1-1 TRBD1 NA TRBV5-1 CASSETGTGNTEAFF TGCGCCAGCAGCGAAACCGGGACAGGGAACACTGAAGCTTTCTTT
TRBJ2-7 NA NA TRBV29-1 CSVGGDPYEQYF TGCAGCGTTGGCGGGGACCCCTACGAGCAGTACTTC
TRBJ2-3 TRBD2 NA TRBV27 CASSPHSGGTTDTQYF TGTGCCAGCAGTCCCCATAGCGGGGGGACCACAGATACGCAGTATTTT
TRBJ2-2 NA NA TRBV3-1 CASSRAAGELFF TGTGCCAGCAGCCGGGCGGCCGGGGAGCTGTTTTTT
TRBJ2-1 TRBD1 NA TRBV18 CASSLGQGTSSYNEQFF TGTGCCAGCTCACTTGGACAGGGTACTAGCTCCTACAATGAGCAGTTCTTC
TRBJ1-1 TRBD1 NA TRBV10-3 CAITGQINTEAFF TGTGCCATCACGGGACAGATCAACACTGAAGCTTTCTTT